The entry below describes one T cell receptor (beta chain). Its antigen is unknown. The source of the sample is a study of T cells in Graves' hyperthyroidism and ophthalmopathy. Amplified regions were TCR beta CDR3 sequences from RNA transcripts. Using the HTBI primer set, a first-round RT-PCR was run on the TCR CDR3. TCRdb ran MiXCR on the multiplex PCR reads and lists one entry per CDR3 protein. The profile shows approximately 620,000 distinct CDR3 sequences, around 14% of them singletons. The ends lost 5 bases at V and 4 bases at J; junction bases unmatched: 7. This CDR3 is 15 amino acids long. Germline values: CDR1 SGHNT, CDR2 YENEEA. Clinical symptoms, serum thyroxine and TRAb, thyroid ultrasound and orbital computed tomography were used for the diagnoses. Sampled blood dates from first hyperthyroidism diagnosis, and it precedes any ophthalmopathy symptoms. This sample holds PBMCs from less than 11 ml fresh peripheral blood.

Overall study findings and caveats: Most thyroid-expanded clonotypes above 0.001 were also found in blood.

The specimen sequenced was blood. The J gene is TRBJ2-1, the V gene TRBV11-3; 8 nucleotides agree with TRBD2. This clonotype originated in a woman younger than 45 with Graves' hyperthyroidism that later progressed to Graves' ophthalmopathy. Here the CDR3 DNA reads TGTGCCAGCAGCCCGAGCGGGAGCAGATACAATGAGCAGTTCTTC. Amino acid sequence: CASSPSGSRYNEQFF. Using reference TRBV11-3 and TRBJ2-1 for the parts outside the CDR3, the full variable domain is EAGVVQSPRYKIIEKKQPVAFWCNPISGHNTLYWYLQNLGQGPELLIRYENEEAVDDSQLPKDRFSAERLKGVDSTLKIQPAELGDSAVYLCASSPSGSRYNEQFFGPGTRLTVL.